Included here is one T cell receptor (beta chain) sequence, with context. No antigen is known for it. Per-base qualities were not stored, and no clone one base away is much larger. The germline ends are 16 bases apart after V is trimmed by 5 bases and J by 3 bases. Looking up the germline V gene yields CDR1 SGHTA and CDR2 FQGNSA. From cysteine to phenylalanine, the CDR3 is 16 amino acids long. The CDR3 DNA has 48 bases and is translated from base 1. The source of the sample is a study of brain T cells in children with intractable seizures (dated by TCRdb to about 2021). For the wider study: Resected brain tissue from a few dozen pediatric epilepsy surgery cases was first screened for immune gene transcripts using a NanoString immunology panel. About 70% of the 12 selected surgery cases also had pre-surgery blood sequenced, which left four cases with brain tissue only.

Broad study findings and their caveats: The patients' HCMV serostatus was not known, and viral specificity was inferred solely from CDR3 sequence similarity. Because pre- and post-surgery blood were sequenced to different depths, clones absent from the pre-surgery sample may reflect undersampling.

The immunoSEQ assay was applied to genomic DNA to generate the TCR beta chain sequences. Turning to the authors' computational methods: CDR3 sequences that did not begin with the conserved framework cysteine at position 104 were removed manually. To get clonality, the normalized Shannon's Diversity Index was subtracted from one, giving values from 0 (maximal diversity) to 1 (oligoclonal). Differences in the frequency of the same CDR3 between samples, such as brain versus blood, were assessed with chi-squared comparison-of-proportions tests. Public clonotypes were found by searching immuneACCESS, and the VDJdb browser was used to assess similarity to known antiviral clonotypes. The immuneACCESS repertoire file appears here via TCRdb, limited to in-frame rearrangements. These files lack a portion of the clones; in checked studies, under half of the deficit traces to unresolved V genes, and the cause of the others is not known. That table furnishes V, J and clone size, whereas the DNA furnished D and trimming. Within this sample are 340,000 or so clones, with about 93% of them counted one time only. The ten largest clones take up 5.7% of the sample.

Taken with the paper, the label for time point translates to: blood from clinic visit 5 months post-surgery; TSC patient then seizure free. The surgery cases with the highest brain T cell transcript signatures were chosen for TCR beta chain sequencing of brain tissue, and also of blood when blood was available. Before surgery, the patients had been given at least one anti-epileptic drug. The TCR-sequenced patients were children whose drug-resistant epilepsy was caused by tuberous sclerosis complex, focal cortical dysplasia, Rasmussen encephalitis or hemimegalencephaly. The Monarch genomic DNA purification kit was used to extract bulk genomic DNA from unsorted brain tissue and whole blood.

The sequencing used peripheral blood, collected 4 to 6 months after surgery. The receptor was isolated from a boy under two years old with tuberous sclerosis and intractable seizures. This chain joins TRBV7-2 to TRBJ2-2; a weak D assignment points to TRBD1 (5 bases agree). The DNA is as follows: TGTGCCAGCAGCCCCAGGACAAAGCCGGACACCGGGGAGCTGTTTTTT. Translated, this is CASSPRTKPDTGELFF.